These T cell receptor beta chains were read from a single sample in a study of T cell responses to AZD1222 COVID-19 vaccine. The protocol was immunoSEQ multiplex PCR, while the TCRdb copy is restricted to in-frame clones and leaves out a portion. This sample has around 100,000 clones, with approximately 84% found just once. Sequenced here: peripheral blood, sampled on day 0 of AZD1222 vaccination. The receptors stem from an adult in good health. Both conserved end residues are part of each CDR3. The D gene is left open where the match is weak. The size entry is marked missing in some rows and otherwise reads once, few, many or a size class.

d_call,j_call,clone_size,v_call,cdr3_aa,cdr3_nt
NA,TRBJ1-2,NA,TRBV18,CASSPPSTGTYGYTF,TGTGCCAGCTCACCACCGAGCACAGGGACCTATGGCTACACCTTC
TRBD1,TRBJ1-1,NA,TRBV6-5,CAIKRTGSVEAFF,TGTGCCATCAAGCGGACAGGTTCGGTTGAAGCTTTCTTT
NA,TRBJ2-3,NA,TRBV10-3,CAISVGGRADTQYF,TGTGCCATCAGTGTCGGGGGGCGGGCAGATACGCAGTATTTT
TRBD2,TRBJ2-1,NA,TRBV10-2,CASSEPSGGDNEQFF,TGCGCCAGCAGTGAGCCTAGCGGGGGGGACAATGAGCAGTTCTTC
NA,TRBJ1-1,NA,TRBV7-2,CASSLSRLGRNTEAFF,TGTGCCAGCAGCTTAAGTCGACTGGGGAGGAACACTGAAGCTTTCTTT
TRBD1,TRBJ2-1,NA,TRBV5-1,CASSLTGTGGFGNEQFF,TGCGCCAGCAGCTTAACCGGGACAGGGGGCTTTGGCAATGAGCAGTTCTTC
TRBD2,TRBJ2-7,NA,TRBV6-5,CASSNTGLAYEQYF,TGTGCCAGCTCAAATACGGGACTAGCCTACGAGCAGTACTTC
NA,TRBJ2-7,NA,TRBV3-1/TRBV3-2,CASSPRSGGAYEQYF,TGTGCCAGCAGCCCCAGAAGTGGCGGAGCCTACGAGCAGTACTTC
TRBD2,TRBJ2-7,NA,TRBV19,CASSRGTKGYEQYF,TGTGCCAGTAGTAGAGGGACTAAAGGCTACGAGCAGTACTTC
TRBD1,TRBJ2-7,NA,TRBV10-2,CASKPGTGFYEQYF,TGCGCCAGCAAACCCGGGACAGGGTTCTACGAGCAGTACTTC
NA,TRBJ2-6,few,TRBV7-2,CASSLGLGRVLTF,TGTGCCAGCAGCTTGGGGTTGGGAAGGGTCCTGACTTTC
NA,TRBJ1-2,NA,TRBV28,CASTSFPGGEMGYTF,TGTGCCAGCACCTCCTTCCCGGGAGGGGAAATGGGCTACACCTTC
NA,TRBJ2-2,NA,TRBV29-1,CSSLANTGELFF,TGCAGCTCTCTCGCGAACACCGGGGAGCTGTTTTTT
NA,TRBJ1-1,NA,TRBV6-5,CASSPGTVEAFF,TGTGCCAGCAGCCCCGGGACCGTAGAAGCTTTCTTT
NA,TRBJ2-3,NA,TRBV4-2,CASSHPVLDTQYF,TGTGCCAGCAGCCACCCCGTATTGGATACGCAGTATTTT
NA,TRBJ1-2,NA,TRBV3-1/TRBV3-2,CASSQVQGEAYGYTF,TGTGCCAGCAGCCAAGTGCAGGGAGAGGCCTATGGCTACACCTTC
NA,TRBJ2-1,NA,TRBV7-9,CASGTNEQFF,TGTGCCAGCGGTACCAATGAGCAGTTCTTC
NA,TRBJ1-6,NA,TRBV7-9,CASSLRAQEAIHF,TGTGCCAGCAGCTTAAGGGCACAGGAGGCCATCCACTTT
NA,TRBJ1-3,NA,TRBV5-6,CASSALTGPNTIYF,TGTGCCAGCAGCGCCCTAACGGGGCCGAACACCATATATTTT
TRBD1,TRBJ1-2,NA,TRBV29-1,CSVARDRAGYGYTF,TGCAGCGTTGCCCGGGACAGGGCTGGCTATGGCTACACCTTC
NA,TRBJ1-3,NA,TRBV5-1,CASSLDLGTGNTIYF,TGCGCCAGCAGCTTGGATTTGGGGACTGGAAACACCATATATTTT
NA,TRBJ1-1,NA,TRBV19,CASSIRQEGEAFF,TGTGCCAGTAGTATACGGCAGGAGGGCGAAGCTTTCTTT
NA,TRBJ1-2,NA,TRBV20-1,CSHRGDYGYTF,TGCAGTCACCGGGGGGACTATGGCTACACCTTC
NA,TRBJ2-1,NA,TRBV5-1,CASSLAQGYNEQFF,TGCGCCAGCAGCTTGGCTCAGGGTTACAATGAGCAGTTCTTC
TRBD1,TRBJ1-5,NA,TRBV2,CASSSGTGGPRGNQPQHF,TGTGCCAGCAGTTCCGGGACAGGGGGTCCCCGAGGCAATCAGCCCCAGCATTTT
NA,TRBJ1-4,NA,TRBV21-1,CASSKAGTANEKLFF,TGTGCCAGCAGCAAAGCGGGGACAGCTAATGAAAAACTGTTTTTT
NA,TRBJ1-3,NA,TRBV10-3,CATDGGGSSGNTIYF,TGTGCCACCGACGGCGGGGGATCATCTGGAAACACCATATATTTT
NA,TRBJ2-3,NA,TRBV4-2,CASSPYRSSTDTQYF,TGTGCCAGCAGCCCGTACCGGAGTAGCACAGATACGCAGTATTTT
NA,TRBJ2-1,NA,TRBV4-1,CASSQVREKEFF,TGCGCCAGCAGCCAAGTTAGGGAAAAGGAGTTCTTC
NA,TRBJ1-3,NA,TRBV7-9,CASSLTVRSSGNTIYF,TGTGCCAGCAGCCTCACCGTCAGGAGCTCTGGAAACACCATATATTTT
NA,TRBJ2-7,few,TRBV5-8,CASSFDRSYEQYF,TGTGCCAGCAGCTTTGACAGAAGCTACGAGCAGTACTTC
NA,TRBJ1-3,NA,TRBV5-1,CASSLRGPSGGGNTIYF,TGCGCCAGCAGCTTGCGGGGTCCTTCCGGAGGTGGAAACACCATATATTTT
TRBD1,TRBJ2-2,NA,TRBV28,CASSFYRTGGIGELFF,TGTGCCAGCAGTTTTTACAGGACAGGGGGCATCGGGGAGCTGTTTTTT
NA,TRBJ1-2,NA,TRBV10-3,CAISVAGAGDGYTF,TGTGCCATCAGTGTCGCAGGGGCTGGTGATGGCTACACCTTC
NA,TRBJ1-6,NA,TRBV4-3,CASSHDIFSPLHF,TGCGCCAGCAGCCACGATATCTTTTCACCCCTCCACTTT
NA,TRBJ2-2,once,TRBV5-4,CASSSGGGGTGELFF,TGTGCCAGCAGCTCTGGGGGGGGCGGAACCGGGGAGCTGTTTTTT
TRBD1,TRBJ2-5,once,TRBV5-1,CASTISGTGIWETQYF,TGCGCCAGCACCATATCAGGGACAGGGATATGGGAGACCCAGTACTTC
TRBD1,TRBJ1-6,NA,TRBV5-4,CASSLSGTGPSPLHF,TGTGCCAGCAGCTTATCCGGGACAGGGCCTTCACCCCTCCACTTT
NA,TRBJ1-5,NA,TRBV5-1,CASSLDSRQPQHF,TGCGCCAGCAGCTTGGACAGCCGGCAGCCCCAGCATTTT
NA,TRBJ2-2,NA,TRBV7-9,CASSSGNTNTGELFF,TGTGCCAGCAGCTCCGGGAATACGAACACCGGGGAGCTGTTTTTT
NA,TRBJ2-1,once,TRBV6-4,CASSVGPANEQFF,TGTGCCAGCAGTGTCGGTCCCGCCAATGAGCAGTTCTTC
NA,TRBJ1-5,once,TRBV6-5,CASSRGLAGDQPQHF,TGTGCCAGCAGCCGCGGACTCGCGGGGGATCAGCCCCAGCATTTT
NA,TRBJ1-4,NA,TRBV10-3,CAISDSASFREKLFF,TGTGCCATCAGCGACTCCGCTTCGTTTCGCGAAAAACTGTTTTTT
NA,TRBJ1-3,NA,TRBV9,CASSGTGFGNTIYF,TGTGCCAGCAGCGGTACAGGGTTTGGAAACACCATATATTTT
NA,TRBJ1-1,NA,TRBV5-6,CASSLGRTTEAFF,TGTGCCAGCAGCTTGGGTCGCACCACTGAAGCTTTCTTT
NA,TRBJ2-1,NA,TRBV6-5,CASSRLLAFYNEQFF,TGTGCCAGCAGCAGACTCTTAGCCTTCTACAATGAGCAGTTCTTC
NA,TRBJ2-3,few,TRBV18,CASSPPGGAQDTQYF,TGTGCCAGCTCACCACCCGGCGGGGCACAAGATACGCAGTATTTT
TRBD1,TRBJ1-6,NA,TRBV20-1,CSASPGGTYNSPLHF,TGCAGTGCTAGTCCAGGGGGCACTTATAATTCACCCCTCCACTTT